The clone carrying this T cell receptor (beta chain) was recorded at least ten times. The antigen is undetermined. V was pared by 2 bases and J by 2 bases, with 10 bases between. The CDR3 spans 15 residues. The germline gives CDR1 SGHTA, CDR2 FQGTGA. This entry comes from a study of T cells in Graves' hyperthyroidism and ophthalmopathy. The wider study: It was at initial diagnosis, before any treatment, that peripheral blood was collected. Study findings and constraints: Blood also showed most of the thyroid clonotypes that were expanded above 0.001.

Patients aged 18 to 65 with hyperthyroidism were newly diagnosed, with duration under 2 months. The source material, RNA transcripts, was used to amplify TCR beta CDR3 regions. Initially, a first-round RT-PCR of the TCR CDR3 employed the HTBI primer set. MiXCR was run by TCRdb on the multiplex PCR reads, yielding one entry per CDR3 protein. Of fewer than 600,000 distinct CDR3 sequences listed, 13% to 15% are singletons. The source material was blood. The chain carries TRBV7-3 and TRBJ2-1, with D perhaps assigned TRBD1 or TRBD2 (5 bases each). The source is a woman between 18 and 29 years old with Graves' hyperthyroidism. This CDR3 is CASSLRSGPYNEQFF. CDR3 coding DNA: TGTGCCAGCAGCTTACGGTCGGGACCCTACAATGAGCAGTTCTTC.